The 6 T cell receptor beta chains below were found in one sample sequenced in a study of T cells in Graves' hyperthyroidism and ophthalmopathy. The CDR3 regions of TCR beta were amplified from RNA transcripts. Researchers ran a first-round RT-PCR on the TCR CDR3 using the HTBI primer set. TCRdb passed the multiplex PCR reads through MiXCR, listing each CDR3 protein once. The sample records roughly 100,000 distinct CDR3 sequences, approximately 50% being singletons. Specimen: blood. The source of these receptors is a middle-aged man with Graves' hyperthyroidism.

On this clonotype: A read error may produce the germline difference seen at one junction end. The chain recombines TRBV10-1 with TRBJ2-1; D may be TRBD2 (5 bases). This CDR3 comprises 14 residues. Germline V CDR1 and CDR2: WNHNN, SYGVQD (reference sequence). The CDR3 reads CDLKSNGVYNEQSF. The CDR3 region has the DNA TGCGATCTTAAATCTAACGGGGTCTACAATGAGCAGTCCTTC.

V gene TRBV19 combines with J gene TRBJ2-5, with 8 positions matching TRBD2. There are 15 residues in the CDR3. V lost 2 bases, J lost 4 bases, and 6 bases stayed unmatched. The V gene's germline CDR1 is LNHDA and CDR2 SQIVND (reference sequence). This CDR3 is CASSIIERESETQYF. CDR3 DNA: TGTGCCAGTAGTATAATCGAGCGGGAGTCAGAGACCCAGTACTTC.

The chain joins TRBV7-8 to TRBJ2-7; 7 bases line up with TRBD2. The germline CDR1 and CDR2 sequences are SGHVS and FQNEAQ. This CDR3 spans 14 amino acids. Losses at the gene ends were 5 bases for V and 2 bases for J; bases not matched to a gene: 6. The CDR3 protein is CASSDTGGPYEQYF. CDR3 DNA: TGTGCCAGCAGCGACACGGGGGGACCCTACGAGCAGTACTTC.

The chain uses TRBV29-1 and TRBJ1-1; 8 bases align to TRBD1. Trimming at V came to 8 bases and at J to 3 bases, leaving 11 bases not matched to a gene. Germline V gene sequence: CDR1 SQVTM, CDR2 ANQGSEA. The CDR3 contains 14 residues. The CDR3 here is CSSETGGLHTEAFF. CDR3 coding DNA: TGCAGCAGTGAAACAGGGGGTTTGCACACTGAAGCTTTCTTT.

This clonotype turned up a few times. The V call is TRBV3-1, the J call TRBJ2-3, with D hard to call. CDR1 is LGHDT, CDR2 YNNKEL, per germline (reference sequence). V gave up 1 base and J gave up 8 bases, with 13 bases separating them. The CDR3 loop spans 14 amino acids. CDR3 sequence (DNA): TGTGCCAGCAGCCAAGCGGACCGGAAAGGTACGCAGTATTTT. Encoded protein: CASSQADRKGTQYF.

This clonotype was seen ten or more times. This chain joins TRBV19 and TRBJ1-1; D is uncertain. Germline CDR1 reads LNHDA; CDR2 reads SQIVND (reference sequence). V dropped 6 bases and J dropped 0 bases, with 8 bases sitting between them. The CDR3 runs to 13 residues. The CDR3 protein is CASREALNTEAFF. The CDR3 nucleotides read TGTGCCAGTAGAGAGGCGTTGAACACTGAAGCTTTCTTT.